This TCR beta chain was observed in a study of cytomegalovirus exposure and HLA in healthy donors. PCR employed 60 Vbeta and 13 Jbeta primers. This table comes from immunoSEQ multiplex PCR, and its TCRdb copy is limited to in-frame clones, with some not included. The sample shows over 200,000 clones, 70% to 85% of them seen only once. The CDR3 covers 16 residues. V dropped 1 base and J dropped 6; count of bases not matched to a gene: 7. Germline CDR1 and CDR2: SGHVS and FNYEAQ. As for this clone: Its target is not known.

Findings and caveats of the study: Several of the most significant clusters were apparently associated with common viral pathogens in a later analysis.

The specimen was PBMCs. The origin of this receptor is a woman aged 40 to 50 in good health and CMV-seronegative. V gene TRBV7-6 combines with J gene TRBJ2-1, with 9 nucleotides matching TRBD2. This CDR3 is CASSLEPGTSPNEQFF. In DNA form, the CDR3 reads TGTGCCAGCAGCTTAGAGCCCGGGACTAGCCCCAATGAGCAGTTCTTC.